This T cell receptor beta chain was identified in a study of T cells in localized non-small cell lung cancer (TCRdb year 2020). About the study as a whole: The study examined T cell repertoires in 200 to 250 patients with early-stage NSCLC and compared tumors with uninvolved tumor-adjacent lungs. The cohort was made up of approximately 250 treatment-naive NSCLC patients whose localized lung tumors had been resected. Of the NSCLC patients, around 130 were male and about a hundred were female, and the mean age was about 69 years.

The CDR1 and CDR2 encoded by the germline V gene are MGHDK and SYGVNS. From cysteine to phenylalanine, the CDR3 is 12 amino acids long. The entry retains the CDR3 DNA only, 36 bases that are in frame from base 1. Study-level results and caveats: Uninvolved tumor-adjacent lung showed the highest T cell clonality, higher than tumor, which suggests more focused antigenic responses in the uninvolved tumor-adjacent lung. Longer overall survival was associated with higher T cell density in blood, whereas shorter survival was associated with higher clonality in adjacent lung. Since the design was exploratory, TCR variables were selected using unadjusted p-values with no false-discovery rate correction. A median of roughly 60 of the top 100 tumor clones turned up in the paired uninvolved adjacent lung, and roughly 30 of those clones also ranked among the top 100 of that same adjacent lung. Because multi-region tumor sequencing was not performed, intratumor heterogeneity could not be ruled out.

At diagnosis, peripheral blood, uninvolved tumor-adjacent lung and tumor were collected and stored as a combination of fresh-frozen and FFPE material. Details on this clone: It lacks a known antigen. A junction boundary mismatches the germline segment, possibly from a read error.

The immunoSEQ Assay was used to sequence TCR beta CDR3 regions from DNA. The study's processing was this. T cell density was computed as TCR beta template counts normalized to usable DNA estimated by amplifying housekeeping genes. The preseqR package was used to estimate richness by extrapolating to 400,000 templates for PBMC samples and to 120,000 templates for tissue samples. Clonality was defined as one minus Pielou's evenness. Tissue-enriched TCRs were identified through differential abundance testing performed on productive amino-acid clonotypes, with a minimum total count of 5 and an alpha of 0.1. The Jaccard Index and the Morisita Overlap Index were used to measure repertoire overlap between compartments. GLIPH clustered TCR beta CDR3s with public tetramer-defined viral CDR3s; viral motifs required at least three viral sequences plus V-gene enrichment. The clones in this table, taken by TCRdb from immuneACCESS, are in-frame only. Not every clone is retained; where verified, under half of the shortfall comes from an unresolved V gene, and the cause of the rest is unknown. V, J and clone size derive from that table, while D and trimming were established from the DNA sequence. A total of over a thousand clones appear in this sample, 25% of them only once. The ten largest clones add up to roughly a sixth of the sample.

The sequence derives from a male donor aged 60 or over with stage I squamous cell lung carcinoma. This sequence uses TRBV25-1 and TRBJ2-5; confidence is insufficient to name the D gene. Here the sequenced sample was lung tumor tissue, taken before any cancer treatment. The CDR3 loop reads CASSFPQGTQYF. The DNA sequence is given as TGTGCCAGCTCCTTCCCTCAAGGGACCCAGTACTTC.